The source of this T cell receptor (beta chain) is a study of regulatory T cells in long-lasting Graves disease. About the research overall: The antithyroid drugs taken by newly diagnosed Graves' patients had been used for under 3 months. Study-wide results and caveats: Persistent Graves' patients showed less TCR diversity than newly diagnosed patients showed. Only peripheral blood was studied, not thyroid tissue. Favored gene segments in persistent disease were TRBV28, TRBJ1-2 and TRBJ2-5.

This clonotype appeared many times. Antigen unknown. According to the study, TCR beta libraries were built with iRepertoire HTBI primers and CDR3-region Arm-PCR. TCRdb re-derived calls from the multiplex PCR reads in MiXCR, one entry per CDR3 protein. The data contain around 400,000 distinct CDR3 sequences, 15% to 17% of them seen just once; the ten biggest clones take up 22%. Time point defined: newly diagnosed GD, antithyroid drugs for less than 3 months. RNA from PBMCs was the source of the TCR library. Trimming removed 2 bases at V and 3 bases at J, with 13 bases between. In germline, CDR1 is KGHSH, CDR2 LQKENI. CDR3 length: 15 residues.

The source is a female donor with Graves disease. Source: peripheral blood mononuclear cells (PBMCs), taken at new diagnosis, from a patient treated with antithyroid drugs. This chain connects TRBV18 to TRBJ2-5; weak D call: TRBD1 (6 bases). The CDR3 loop reads CASSPFNRAKETQYF. The CDR3 DNA reads TGTGCCAGCTCACCATTTAACAGGGCGAAAGAGACCCAGTACTTC. Complete variable domain (other parts from reference TRBV18 and TRBJ2-5): NAGVMQNPRHLVRRRGQEARLRCSPMKGHSHVYWYRQLPEEGLKFMVYLQKENIIDESGMPKERFSAEFPKEGPSILRIQQVVRGDSAAYFCASSPFNRAKETQYFGPGTRLLVL.